Listed here are 5 T cell receptor beta chains from one sample, sequenced in a study of PD-L1 blockade in urothelial cancer. The repertoire was sequenced with immunoSEQ multiplex PCR; TCRdb's copy has only in-frame clones and lacks some. The sample contains tens of thousands of clones, roughly 82% of which appear only once. This material consisted of PBMCs, taken around atezolizumab (anti-PD-L1) treatment. All receptors derive from a man in his 70s with urothelial cancer.

The chain has TRBV30 and TRBJ1-5, with D possibly being TRBD1 (5 bases). CDR3 length: 16 amino acids. The ends were cut back, 5 bases at V and 2 bases at J, with 19 bases in the middle. The germline gives CDR1 GTSNPN, CDR2 SVGIG (reference sequence). CDR3 region: CAWGPGTPLGNQPQHF. Written as DNA, the CDR3 is TGTGCCTGGGGACCTGGGACTCCTCTTGGCAATCAGCCCCAGCATTTT.

The chain is built from TRBV5-1 and TRBJ2-7; 8 bases map to TRBD1. This CDR3 has 16 amino acids. Germline V CDR1 and CDR2: SGHRS, YFSETQ. V lost 3 bases to trimming and J lost 4 bases; unmatched junction nucleotides: 12. The CDR3 nucleotides are TGCGCCAGCAGCTCGAGCGCGGGACAGGCCCTATACGAGCAGTACTTC. Protein: CASSSSAGQALYEQYF.

The chain has TRBV6-6 and TRBJ1-5; tentatively, D is TRBD1 (6 bases). V was trimmed by 7 bases and J by 10 bases, leaving 20 bases between them. The CDR3 is made up of 14 amino acids. Germline V gene data show CDR1 as MNHNY and CDR2 as SVGAGI (reference sequence). The CDR3 DNA reads as TGTGCCAGCAATGAGGGACAATCCCAAGGACCCCAGCATTTT. It encodes CASNEGQSQGPQHF.

This chain connects TRBV27 to TRBJ2-2; D unresolved. Germline CDR1 and CDR2: MNHEY and SMNVEV (reference sequence). This CDR3 contains 13 residues. Trimming removed 3 bases from V and 6 bases from J, with 8 bases in between. CDR3 sequence (DNA): TGTGCCAGCAGTTTTACCCGGGCCGGGGAGCTGTTTTTT. As protein: CASSFTRAGELFF.

The V and J genes are TRBV18 and TRBJ2-1; 9 bases are a match to TRBD2. This CDR3 has 16 residues. V shed 4 bases, J shed 3 bases, and the junction held 7 bases outside the gene matches. The germline V gene encodes CDR1 KGHSH and CDR2 LQKENI. The CDR3 DNA is TGTGCCAGCTCACTATATCGACTAGCGGACTACAATGAGCAGTTCTTC. Translating gives CASSLYRLADYNEQFF.